What follows is one TCR beta chain and its context. This specimen comes from a study of blood T cell repertoires in COVID-19. Study context: Some COVID-19 samples were acute and others convalescent; all came from the United States, Italy and Spain. PBMCs, B-cell-depleted T cells, or T cells provided the cDNA or gDNA that made up the material.

V trimming: 9 bases; J trimming: 3 bases; junction bases outside the gene matches: 4. CDR1 is MNHGY, CDR2 SVAAGI, per germline. The CDR3 loop spans 14 amino acids. This table comes from immunoSEQ multiplex PCR, and its TCRdb copy is limited to in-frame clones, with some not included. Of under 300,000 clones in the sample, just under 85% were seen once. The rearrangement joins TRBV6-9 to TRBJ2-1, with TRBD1 matching over 11 bases. Sequenced material: peripheral blood. The clonotype originates from a woman in her sixties or seventies with active or convalescent COVID-19. CDR3 in amino acids: CARWDRGFYNEQFF. CDR3 DNA sequence: TGTGCCAGATGGGACAGGGGGTTCTACAATGAGCAGTTCTTC.